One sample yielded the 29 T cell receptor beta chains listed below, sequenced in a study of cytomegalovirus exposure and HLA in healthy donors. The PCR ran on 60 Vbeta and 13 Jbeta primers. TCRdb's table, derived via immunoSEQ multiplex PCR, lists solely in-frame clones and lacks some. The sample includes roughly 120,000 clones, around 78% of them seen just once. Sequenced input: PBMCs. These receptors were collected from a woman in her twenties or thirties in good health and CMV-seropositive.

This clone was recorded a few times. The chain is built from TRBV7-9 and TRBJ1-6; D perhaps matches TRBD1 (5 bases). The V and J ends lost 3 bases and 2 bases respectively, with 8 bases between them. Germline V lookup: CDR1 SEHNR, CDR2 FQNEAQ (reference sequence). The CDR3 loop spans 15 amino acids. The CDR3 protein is CASSLGGPYNSPLHF. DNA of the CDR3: TGTGCCAGCAGCTTGGGGGGTCCCTATAATTCACCCCTCCACTTT.

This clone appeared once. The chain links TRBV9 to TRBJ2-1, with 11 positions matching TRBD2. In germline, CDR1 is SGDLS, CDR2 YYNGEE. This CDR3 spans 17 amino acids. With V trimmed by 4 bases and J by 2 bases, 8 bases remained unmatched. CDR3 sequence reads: CASSPRQLAGAYNEQFF. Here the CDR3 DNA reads TGTGCCAGCAGCCCCAGGCAACTAGCGGGGGCCTACAATGAGCAGTTCTTC.

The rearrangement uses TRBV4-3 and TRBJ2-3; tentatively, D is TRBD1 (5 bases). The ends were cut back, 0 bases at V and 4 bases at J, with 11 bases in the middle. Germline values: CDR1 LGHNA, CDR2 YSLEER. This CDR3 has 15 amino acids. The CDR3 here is CASSQENRNSDTQYF. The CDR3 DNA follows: TGCGCCAGCAGCCAAGAAAACAGGAACTCAGATACGCAGTATTTT.

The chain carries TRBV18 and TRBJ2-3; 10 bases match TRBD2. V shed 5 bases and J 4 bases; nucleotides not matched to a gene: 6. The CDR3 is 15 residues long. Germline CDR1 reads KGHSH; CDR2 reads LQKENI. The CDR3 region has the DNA TGTGCCAGCTCATCCGGGACTAGCGTTCCAGATACGCAGTATTTT. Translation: CASSSGTSVPDTQYF. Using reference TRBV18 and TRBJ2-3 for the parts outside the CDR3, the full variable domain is NAGVMQNPRHLVRRRGQEARLRCSPMKGHSHVYWYRQLPEEGLKFMVYLQKENIIDESGMPKERFSAEFPKEGPSILRIQQVVRGDSAAYFCASSSGTSVPDTQYFGPGTRLTVL.

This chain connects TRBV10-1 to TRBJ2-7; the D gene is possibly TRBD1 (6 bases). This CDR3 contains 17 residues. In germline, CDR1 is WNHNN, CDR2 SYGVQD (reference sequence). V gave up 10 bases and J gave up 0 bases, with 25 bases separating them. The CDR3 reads CAINTPDTGWSSYEQYF. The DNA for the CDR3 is TGCGCCATCAACACACCGGACACAGGGTGGAGCTCCTACGAGCAGTACTTC.

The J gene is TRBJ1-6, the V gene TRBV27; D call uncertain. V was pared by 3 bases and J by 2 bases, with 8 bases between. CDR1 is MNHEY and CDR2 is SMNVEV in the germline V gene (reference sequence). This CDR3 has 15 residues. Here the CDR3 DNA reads TGTGCCAGCAGTTTTGAGGGAACCTATAATTCACCCCTCCACTTT. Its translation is CASSFEGTYNSPLHF.

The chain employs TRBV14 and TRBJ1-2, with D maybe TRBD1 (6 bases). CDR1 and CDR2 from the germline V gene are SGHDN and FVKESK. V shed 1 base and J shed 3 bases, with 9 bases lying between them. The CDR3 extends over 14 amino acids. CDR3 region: CASSQGGLYYGYTF. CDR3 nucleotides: TGTGCCAGCAGCCAAGGGGGGCTATACTATGGCTACACCTTC.

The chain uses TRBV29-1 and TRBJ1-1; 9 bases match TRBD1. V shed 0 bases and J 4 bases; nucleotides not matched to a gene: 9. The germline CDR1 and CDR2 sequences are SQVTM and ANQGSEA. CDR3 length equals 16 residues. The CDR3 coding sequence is TGCAGCGTTGAAGATGAAGGGAGGACAGGGGTCACTGAAGCTTTCTTT. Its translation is CSVEDEGRTGVTEAFF. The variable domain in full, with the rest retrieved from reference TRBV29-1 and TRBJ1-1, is SAVISQKPSRDICQRGTSLTIQCQVDSQVTMMFWYRQQPGQSLTLIATANQGSEATYESGFVIDKFPISRPNLTFSTLTVSNMSPEDSSIYLCSVEDEGRTGVTEAFFGQGTRLTVV.

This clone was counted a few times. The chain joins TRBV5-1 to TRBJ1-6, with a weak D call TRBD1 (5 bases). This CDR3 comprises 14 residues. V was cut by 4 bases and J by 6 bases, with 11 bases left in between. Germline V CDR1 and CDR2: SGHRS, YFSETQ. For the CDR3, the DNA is TGCGCCAGCAGCCCCGTGGGGCCTAATTCACCCCTCCACTTT. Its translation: CASSPVGPNSPLHF. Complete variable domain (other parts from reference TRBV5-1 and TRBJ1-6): KAGVTQTPRYLIKTRGQQVTLSCSPISGHRSVSWYQQTPGQGLQFLFEYFSETQRNKGNFPGRFSGRQFSNSRSEMNVSTLELGDSALYLCASSPVGPNSPLHFGNGTRLTVT.

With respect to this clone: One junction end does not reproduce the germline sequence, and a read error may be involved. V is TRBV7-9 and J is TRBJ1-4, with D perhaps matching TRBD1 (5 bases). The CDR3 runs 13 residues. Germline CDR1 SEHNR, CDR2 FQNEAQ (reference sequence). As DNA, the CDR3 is TGTTCCAGCAGATTGTTGGGGCCTGAAAAACTGTTTTTT. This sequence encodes CSSRLLGPEKLFF.

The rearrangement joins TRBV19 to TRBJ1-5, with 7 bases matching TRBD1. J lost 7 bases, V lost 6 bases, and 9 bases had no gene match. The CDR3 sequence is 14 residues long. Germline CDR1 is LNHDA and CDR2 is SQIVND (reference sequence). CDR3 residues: CASSRQGGGQPQHF. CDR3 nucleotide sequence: TGTGCCAGTAGCAGACAGGGAGGCGGGCAGCCCCAGCATTTT. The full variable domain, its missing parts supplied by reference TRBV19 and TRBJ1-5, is DGGITQSPKYLFRKEGQNVTLSCEQNLNHDAMYWYRQDPGQGLRLIYYSQIVNDFQKGDIAEGYSVSREKKESFPLTVTSAQKNPTAFYLCASSRQGGGQPQHFGDGTRLSIL.

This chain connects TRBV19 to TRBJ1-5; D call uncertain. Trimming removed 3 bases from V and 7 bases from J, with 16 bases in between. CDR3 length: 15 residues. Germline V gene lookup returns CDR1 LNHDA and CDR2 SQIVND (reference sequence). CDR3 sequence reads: CASSIHRGKGQPQHF. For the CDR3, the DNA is TGTGCCAGTAGTATTCATAGAGGGAAGGGACAGCCCCAGCATTTT.

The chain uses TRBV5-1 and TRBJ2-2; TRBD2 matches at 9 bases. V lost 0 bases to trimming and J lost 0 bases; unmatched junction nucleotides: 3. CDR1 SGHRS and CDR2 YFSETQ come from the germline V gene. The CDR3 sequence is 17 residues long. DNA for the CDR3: TGCGCCAGCAGCTTGGGAGCGGGGGGCCCGAACACCGGGGAGCTGTTTTTT. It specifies CASSLGAGGPNTGELFF.

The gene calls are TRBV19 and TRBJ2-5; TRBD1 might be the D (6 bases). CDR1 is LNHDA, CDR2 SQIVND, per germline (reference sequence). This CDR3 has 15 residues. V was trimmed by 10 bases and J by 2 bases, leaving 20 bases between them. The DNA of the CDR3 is TGTGCCACAACCACGGGGCAGGGGTCGCAAGAGACCCAGTACTTC. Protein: CATTTGQGSQETQYF.

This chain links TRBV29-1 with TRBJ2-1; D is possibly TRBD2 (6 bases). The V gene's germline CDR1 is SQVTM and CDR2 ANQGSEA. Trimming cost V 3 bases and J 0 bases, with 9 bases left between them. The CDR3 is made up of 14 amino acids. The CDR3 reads CSVERGASYNEQFF. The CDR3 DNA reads TGCAGCGTTGAGCGCGGGGCCTCCTACAATGAGCAGTTCTTC.

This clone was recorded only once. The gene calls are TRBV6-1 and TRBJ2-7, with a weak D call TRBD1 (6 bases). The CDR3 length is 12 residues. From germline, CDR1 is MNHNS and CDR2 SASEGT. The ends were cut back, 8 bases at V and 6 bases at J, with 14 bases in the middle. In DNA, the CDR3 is TGTGCCAGCCACCGATTGGGGGCCGAGCAGTACTTC. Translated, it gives CASHRLGAEQYF.

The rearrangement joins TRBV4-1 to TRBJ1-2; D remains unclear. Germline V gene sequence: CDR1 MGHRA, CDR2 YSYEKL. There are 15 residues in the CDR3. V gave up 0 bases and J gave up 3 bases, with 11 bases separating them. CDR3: CASSQDLDSYYGYTF. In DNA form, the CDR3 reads TGCGCCAGCAGCCAAGATTTAGACTCTTACTATGGCTACACCTTC.

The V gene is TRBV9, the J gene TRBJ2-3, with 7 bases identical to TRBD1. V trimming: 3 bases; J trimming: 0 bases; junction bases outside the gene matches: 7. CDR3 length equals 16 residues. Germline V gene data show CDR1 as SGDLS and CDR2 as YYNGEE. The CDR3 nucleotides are TGTGCCAGCAGCGGGGAAGGGGGACAGAGCACAGATACGCAGTATTTT. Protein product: CASSGEGGQSTDTQYF.

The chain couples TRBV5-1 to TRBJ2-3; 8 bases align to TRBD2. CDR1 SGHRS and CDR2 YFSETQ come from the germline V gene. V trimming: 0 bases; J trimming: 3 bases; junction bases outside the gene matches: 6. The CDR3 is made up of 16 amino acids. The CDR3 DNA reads TGCGCCAGCAGCTTGGAGTTAGCGGGGCCGACAGATACGCAGTATTTT. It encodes CASSLELAGPTDTQYF.

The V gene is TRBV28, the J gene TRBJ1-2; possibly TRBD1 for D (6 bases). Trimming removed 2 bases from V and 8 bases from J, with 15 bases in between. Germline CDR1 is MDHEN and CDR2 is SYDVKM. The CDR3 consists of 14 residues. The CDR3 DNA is TGTGCCAGCAGTTTAACAGGGAGTATGATGGGCTACACCTTC. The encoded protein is CASSLTGSMMGYTF.

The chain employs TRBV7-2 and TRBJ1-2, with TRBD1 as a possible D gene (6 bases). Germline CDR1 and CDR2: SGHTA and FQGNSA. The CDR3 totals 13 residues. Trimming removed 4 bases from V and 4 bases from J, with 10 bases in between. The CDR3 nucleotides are TGTGCCAGCAGCTCTTCAGGGGTCTATGGCTACACCTTC. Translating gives CASSSSGVYGYTF.

The DNA of the CDR3 is TGTGCCAGTAGTATTAAAACCGGGACAGGTACATACGAGCAGTACTTC. It codes for CASSIKTGTGTYEQYF. This chain connects TRBV19 to TRBJ2-7, with TRBD1 matching 8 bases. Per the germline V gene, CDR1 is LNHDA and CDR2 is SQIVND (reference sequence). J was trimmed by 4 bases and V by 3 bases; bases with no gene match: 11. CDR3 length: 16 amino acids.

CDR3 sequence: CASSSQGGGTEAFF. CDR3 sequence (DNA): TGTGCCAGCAGCTCACAGGGTGGGGGCACTGAAGCTTTCTTT. This chain connects TRBV7-2 to TRBJ1-1; D might be TRBD1 (6 bases). The CDR3 spans 14 residues. CDR1 is SGHTA, CDR2 FQGNSA, per germline. The V end was cut by 4 bases, the J end by 4 bases, with 13 bases between.

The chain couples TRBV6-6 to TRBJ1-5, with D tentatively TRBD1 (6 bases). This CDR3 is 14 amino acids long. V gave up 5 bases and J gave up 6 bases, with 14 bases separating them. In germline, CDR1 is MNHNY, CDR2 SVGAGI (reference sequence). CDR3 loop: CASSNWGPSQPQHF. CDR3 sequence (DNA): TGTGCCAGCAGTAACTGGGGGCCAAGTCAGCCCCAGCATTTT.

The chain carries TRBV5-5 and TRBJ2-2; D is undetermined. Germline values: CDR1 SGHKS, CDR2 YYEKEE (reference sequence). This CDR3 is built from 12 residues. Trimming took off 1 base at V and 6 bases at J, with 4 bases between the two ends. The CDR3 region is CASSLLSGELFF. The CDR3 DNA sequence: TGTGCCAGCAGCTTGCTTTCCGGGGAGCTGTTTTTT.

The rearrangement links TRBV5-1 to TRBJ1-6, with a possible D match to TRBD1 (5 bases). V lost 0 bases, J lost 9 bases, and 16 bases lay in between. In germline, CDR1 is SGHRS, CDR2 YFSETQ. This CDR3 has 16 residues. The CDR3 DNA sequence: TGCGCCAGCAGCTTGGGGGGTCCGGGGACTAGTTCACCCCTCCACTTT. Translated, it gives CASSLGGPGTSSPLHF.

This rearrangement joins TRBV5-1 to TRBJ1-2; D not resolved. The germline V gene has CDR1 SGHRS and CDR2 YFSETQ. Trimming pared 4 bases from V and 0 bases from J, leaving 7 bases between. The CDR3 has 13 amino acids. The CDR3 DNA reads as TGCGCCAGCAGCGCGACAACTAACTATGGCTACACCTTC. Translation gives CASSATTNYGYTF.

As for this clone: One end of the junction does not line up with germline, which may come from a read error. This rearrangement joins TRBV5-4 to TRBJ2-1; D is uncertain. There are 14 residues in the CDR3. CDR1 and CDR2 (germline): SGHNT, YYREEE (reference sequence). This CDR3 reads CASGLVAGNNEQFF. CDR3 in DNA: TGTGCCAGCGGCTTGGTGGCAGGAAACAATGAGCAGTTCTTC.

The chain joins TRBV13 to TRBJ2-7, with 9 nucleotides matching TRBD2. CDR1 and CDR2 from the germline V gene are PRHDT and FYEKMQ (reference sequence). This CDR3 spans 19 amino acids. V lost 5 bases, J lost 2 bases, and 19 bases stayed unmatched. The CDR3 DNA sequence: TGTGCCAGCAGCCCGTACTCGCGGGGGGGCCTCGGGACTCCCTACGAGCAGTACTTC. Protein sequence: CASSPYSRGGLGTPYEQYF.